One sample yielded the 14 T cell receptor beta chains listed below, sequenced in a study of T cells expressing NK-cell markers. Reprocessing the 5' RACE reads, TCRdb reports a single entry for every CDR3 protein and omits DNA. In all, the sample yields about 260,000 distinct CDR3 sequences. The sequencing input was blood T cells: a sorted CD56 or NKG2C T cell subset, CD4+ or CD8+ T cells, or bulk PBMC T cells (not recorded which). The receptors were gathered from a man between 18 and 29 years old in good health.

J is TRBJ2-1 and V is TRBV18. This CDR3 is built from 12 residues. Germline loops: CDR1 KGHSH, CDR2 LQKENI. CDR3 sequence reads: CASSPPLSEQFF.

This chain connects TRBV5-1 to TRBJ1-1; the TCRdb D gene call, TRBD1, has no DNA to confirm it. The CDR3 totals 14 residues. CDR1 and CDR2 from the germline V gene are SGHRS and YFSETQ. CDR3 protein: CASRPQDRGTEAFF.

CDR3: CASSLVTTGELFF. The chain couples TRBV7-8 to TRBJ2-2. The V gene's germline CDR1 is SGHVS and CDR2 FQNEAQ. This CDR3 has 13 amino acids.

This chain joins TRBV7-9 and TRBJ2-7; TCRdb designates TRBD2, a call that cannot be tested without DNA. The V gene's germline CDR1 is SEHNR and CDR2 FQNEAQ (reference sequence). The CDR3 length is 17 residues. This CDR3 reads CASSSGTSGRGTYEQYF.

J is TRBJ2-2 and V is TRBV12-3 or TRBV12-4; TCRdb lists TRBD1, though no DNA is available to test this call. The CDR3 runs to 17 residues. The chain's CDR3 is CASSLALGGHTTGELFF.

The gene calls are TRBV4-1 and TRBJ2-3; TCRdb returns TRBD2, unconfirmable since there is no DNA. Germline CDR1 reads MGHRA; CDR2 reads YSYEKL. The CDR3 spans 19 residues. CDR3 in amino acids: CASSQDRFGTSGSADTQYF.

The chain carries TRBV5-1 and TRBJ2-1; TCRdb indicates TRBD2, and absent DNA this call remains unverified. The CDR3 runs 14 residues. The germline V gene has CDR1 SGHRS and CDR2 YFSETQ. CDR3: CASLPTSGSNEQFF.

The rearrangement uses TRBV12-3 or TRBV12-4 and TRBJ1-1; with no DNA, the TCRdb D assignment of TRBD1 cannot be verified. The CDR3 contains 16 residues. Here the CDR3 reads CASSQRTAPENTEAFF.

The CDR3 sequence is CASSPGSYNSPLHF. The chain couples TRBV18 to TRBJ1-6. The CDR3 is 14 amino acids. CDR1 KGHSH and CDR2 LQKENI come from the germline V gene.

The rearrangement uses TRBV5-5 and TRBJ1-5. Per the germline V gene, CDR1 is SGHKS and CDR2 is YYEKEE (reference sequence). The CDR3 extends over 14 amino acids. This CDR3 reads CASSFEVVNQPQHF.

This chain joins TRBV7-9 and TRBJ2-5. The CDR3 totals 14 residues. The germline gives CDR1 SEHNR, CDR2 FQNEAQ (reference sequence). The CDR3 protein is CASSLAGSQETQYF.

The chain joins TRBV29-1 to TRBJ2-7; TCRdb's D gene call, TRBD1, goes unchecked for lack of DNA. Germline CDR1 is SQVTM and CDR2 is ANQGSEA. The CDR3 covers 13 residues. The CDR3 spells CSALGDKSHEQYF.

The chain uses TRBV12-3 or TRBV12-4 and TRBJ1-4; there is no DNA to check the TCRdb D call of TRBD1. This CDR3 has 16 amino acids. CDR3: CASSRAGGATNEKLFF.

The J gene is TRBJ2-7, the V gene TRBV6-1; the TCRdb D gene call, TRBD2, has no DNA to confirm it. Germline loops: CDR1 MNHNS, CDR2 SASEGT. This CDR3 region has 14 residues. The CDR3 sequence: CASRKGTSRPEQYF.